The 2 T cell receptor beta chains listed next were all sequenced from one sample in a study of T cells after yellow fever vaccination. MiXCR, run by TCRdb on the 5' RACE reads, gives a single entry per CDR3 protein. The repertoire has about 350,000 distinct CDR3 sequences, 7% to 10% of them found once; the top ten carry under 20%. Sequences were derived from PBMCs, sampled roughly 45 days after the first yellow fever vaccination. Source of these receptors: a young man who received the YFV17D yellow fever vaccine.

This sequence joins TRBV7-2 and TRBJ2-7, with unresolved D. Germline loops: CDR1 SGHTA, CDR2 FQGNSA. Trimming took off 2 bases at V and 3 bases at J, with 8 bases between the two ends. This CDR3 comprises 13 residues. DNA for the CDR3: TGTGCCAGCAGCTTAAGTCCAATCTACGAGCAGTACTTC. Residues: CASSLSPIYEQYF. Variable domain in full (rest from reference TRBV7-2 and TRBJ2-7): GAGVSQSPSNKVTEKGKDVELRCDPISGHTALYWYRQSLGQGLEFLIYFQGNSAPDKSGLPSDRFSAERTGGSVSTLTIQRTQQEDSAVYLCASSLSPIYEQYFGPGTRLTVT.

This clonotype has more than one count but fewer than ten. The chain recombines TRBV20-1 with TRBJ2-2; the match to TRBD1 covers 8 bases. The J segment lost 1 base and the V segment lost 0 bases, leaving 4 bases of the junction unmatched. CDR1 and CDR2 from the germline V gene are DFQATT and SNEGSKA (reference sequence). The CDR3 spans 16 residues. CDR3 in DNA: TGCAGTGCTAGAGATGGGGGGACAGGGAACACCGGGGAGCTGTTTTTT. It encodes CSARDGGTGNTGELFF.